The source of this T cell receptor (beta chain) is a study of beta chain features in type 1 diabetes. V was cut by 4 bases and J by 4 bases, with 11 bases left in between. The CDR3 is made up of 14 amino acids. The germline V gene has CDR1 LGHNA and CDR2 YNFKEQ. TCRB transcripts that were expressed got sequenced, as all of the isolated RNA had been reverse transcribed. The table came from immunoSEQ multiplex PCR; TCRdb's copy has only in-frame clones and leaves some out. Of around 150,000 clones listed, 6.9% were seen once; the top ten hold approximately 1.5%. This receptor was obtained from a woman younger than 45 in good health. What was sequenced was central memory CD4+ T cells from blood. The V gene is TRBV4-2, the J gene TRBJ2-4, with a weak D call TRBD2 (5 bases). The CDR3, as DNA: TGTGCCAGCAGCCCCCAGAGCGGTAAAAACATTCAGTACTTC. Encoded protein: CASSPQSGKNIQYF.